Below are 2 T cell receptor beta chains sequenced from a single sample in a study of shared clonotypes between healthy human individuals (dated by TCRdb to about 2020). The receptor library was made with the immunoSEQ multiplex PCR assay. TCRdb mirrors the immuneACCESS table, restricted to in-frame sequences. Some clones are absent from its copies; in checked studies, under half trace to an unresolved V gene, and the reason for the others is unknown. The sample records 2,500,000 or so clones, roughly 92% of which are singletons. The top ten clones comprise 0.37% of the sample. Sequencing was performed on naive CD4+ T cells from PBMCs. The sample's cell subset or site label, decoded: CD45RA+ positively selected. These receptors were taken from a man between 18 and 29 years old in good health. Some clones in this sample may be carry-over from other donors' samples.

This chain uses TRBV23-1 with TRBJ2-7; TRBD1 might be the D (5 bases). TRBV23-1 falls under the ORF class, with uncertain function. This CDR3 is built from 15 residues. Deletions cut 6 bases from V and 4 bases from J, with 19 bases between. CDR3 coding DNA: TGCGCCAGCAGGAGGCTTACAGGTTGCGTGTACGAGCAGTACTTC. As protein: CASRRLTGCVYEQYF.

The gene calls are TRBV4-2 and TRBJ2-3; D unclear. The CDR3 has 13 amino acids. Germline CDR1 and CDR2: LGHNA and YNFKEQ. Trimming took off 6 bases at V and 6 bases at J, with 13 bases between the two ends. The CDR3 region has the DNA TGTGCCAGCAGTCTAAGTGATTCGGATACGCAGTATTTT. This gives the protein CASSLSDSDTQYF.